This T cell receptor beta chain was profiled in a study of post-analysis software for immune sequencing data. Study summary: Clinical courses comprised relapsing-remitting, secondary progressive and progressive-relapsing multiple sclerosis. Regarding the study as a whole: Multiple sclerosis patients had significantly lower normalized Chao1 diversity than controls. TRBV5-6, TRBV5-1 and TRBV20-1 belonged to a set of roughly five TRBV segments that were more frequent in patients than controls. Samples from one preparation batch, clustered by F measure, grouped strongly together.

This clonotype has a handful of counts. Its antigen is as yet unknown. Unique molecular identifiers tagged the TCR beta cDNA libraries. Researchers reported roughly 0.5 million cDNA molecules coming from 1 to 10 million T cells. Via MiXCR, TCRdb re-called the PCR reads, giving one row per CDR3 protein. Among approximately 440,000 distinct CDR3 sequences, roughly 46% were seen once, and the ten largest hold over 10%. V lost 0 bases and J lost 5, with 8 bases in between. Germline V gene lookup returns CDR1 SGHRS and CDR2 YFSETQ. The CDR3 consists of 13 residues. The sample was blood. The rearrangement joins TRBV5-1 to TRBJ1-2; possibly TRBD1 for D (5 bases). The sequence derives from a girl between 5 and 17 years old with multiple sclerosis. CDR3 sequence (DNA): TGCGCCAGCAGCTTGGAAGGGGAATATGGCTACACCTTC. Residues: CASSLEGEYGYTF.